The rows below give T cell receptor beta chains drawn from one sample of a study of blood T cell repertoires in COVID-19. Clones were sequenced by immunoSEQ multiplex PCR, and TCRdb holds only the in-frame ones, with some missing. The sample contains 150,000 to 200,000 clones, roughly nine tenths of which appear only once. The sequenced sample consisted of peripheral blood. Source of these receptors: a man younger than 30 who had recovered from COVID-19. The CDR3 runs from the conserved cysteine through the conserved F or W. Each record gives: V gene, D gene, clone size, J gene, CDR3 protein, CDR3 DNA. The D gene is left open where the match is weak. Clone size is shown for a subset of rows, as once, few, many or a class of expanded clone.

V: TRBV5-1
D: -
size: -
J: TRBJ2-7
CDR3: CASSGQGPTYEQYF
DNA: TGCGCCAGCAGCGGTCAGGGGCCAACCTACGAGCAGTACTTC

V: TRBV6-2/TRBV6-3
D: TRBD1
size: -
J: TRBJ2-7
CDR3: CASSSGTGGYEQYF
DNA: TGTGCCAGCAGCTCCGGGACAGGGGGCTACGAGCAGTACTTC

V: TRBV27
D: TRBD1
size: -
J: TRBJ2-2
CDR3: CASSPYRGRGGELFF
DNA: TGTGCCAGCAGCCCCTACAGGGGGCGCGGCGGGGAGCTGTTTTTT

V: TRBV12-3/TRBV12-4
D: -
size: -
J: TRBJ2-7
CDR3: CASSGYASHEQYF
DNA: TGTGCCAGCAGCGGGTATGCTTCCCACGAGCAGTACTTC

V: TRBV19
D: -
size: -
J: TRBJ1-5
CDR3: CASSILTGKLDQPQHF
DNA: TGTGCCAGTAGTATCTTGACGGGGAAGTTGGATCAGCCCCAGCATTTT

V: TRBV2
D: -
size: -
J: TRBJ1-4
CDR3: CASSEIVNEKLFF
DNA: TGTGCCAGCAGTGAAATCGTGAATGAAAAACTGTTTTTT

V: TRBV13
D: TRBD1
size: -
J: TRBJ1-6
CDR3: CASSLSHRGGVDSPLHF
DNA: TGTGCCAGCAGCTTATCTCACAGGGGAGGAGTTGATTCACCCCTCCACTTT

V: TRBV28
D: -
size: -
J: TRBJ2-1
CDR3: CASSGGLHGYNEQFF
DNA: TGTGCCAGCAGTGGGGGACTCCACGGGTACAATGAGCAGTTCTTC

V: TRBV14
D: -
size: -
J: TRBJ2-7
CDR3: CASSQGQLYEQYF
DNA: TGTGCCAGCAGCCAAGGGCAGTTGTACGAGCAGTACTTC

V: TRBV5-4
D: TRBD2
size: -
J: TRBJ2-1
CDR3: CASSLRVGTSLNEQFF
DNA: TGTGCCAGCAGCTTGAGGGTCGGGACTAGCCTCAATGAGCAGTTCTTC

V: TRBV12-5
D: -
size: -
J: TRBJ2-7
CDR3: CASGPPRTRSLSEQYF
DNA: TGTGCTAGTGGCCCGCCCCGGACACGTTCCCTGAGCGAGCAGTACTTC

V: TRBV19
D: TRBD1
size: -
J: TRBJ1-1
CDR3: CASSYGDRGNTEAFF
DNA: TGTGCCAGTAGTTATGGGGACAGGGGGAACACTGAAGCTTTCTTT

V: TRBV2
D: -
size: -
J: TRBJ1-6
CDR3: CASSGTERNSPLHF
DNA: TGTGCCAGCAGTGGGACGGAGCGGAATTCACCCCTCCACTTT

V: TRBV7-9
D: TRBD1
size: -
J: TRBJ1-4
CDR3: CASSFDRVNEKLFF
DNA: TGTGCCAGCAGCTTCGACAGGGTAAATGAAAAACTGTTTTTT

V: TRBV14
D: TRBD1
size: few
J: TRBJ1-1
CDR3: CASSLAGGWTEAFF
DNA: TGTGCCAGCAGCCTAGCAGGGGGGTGGACTGAAGCTTTCTTT

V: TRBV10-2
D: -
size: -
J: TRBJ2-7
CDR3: CASNQGSYEQYF
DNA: TGCGCCAGCAACCAGGGTTCCTACGAGCAGTACTTC

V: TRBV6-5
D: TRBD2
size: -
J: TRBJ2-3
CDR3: CASSRLGTSRDTQYF
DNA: TGTGCCAGCAGCCGGCTCGGGACTAGCAGAGATACGCAGTATTTT

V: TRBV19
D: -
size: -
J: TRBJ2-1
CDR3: CASSTGGPGSYNEQFF
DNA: TGTGCCAGTAGTACCGGAGGGCCGGGCTCCTACAATGAGCAGTTCTTC

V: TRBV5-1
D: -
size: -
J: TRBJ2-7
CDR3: CASSPGSAYEQYF
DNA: TGCGCCAGCAGCCCGGGGTCCGCCTACGAGCAGTACTTC

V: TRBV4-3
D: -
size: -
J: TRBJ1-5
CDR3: CASSQGAGSNQPQHF
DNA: TGCGCCAGCAGCCAAGGGGCGGGGAGCAATCAGCCCCAGCATTTT

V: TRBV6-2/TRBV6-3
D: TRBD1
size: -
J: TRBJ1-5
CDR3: CASSYGLGQGGNQPQHF
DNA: TGTGCCAGCAGTTACGGTTTAGGACAGGGAGGCAATCAGCCCCAGCATTTT

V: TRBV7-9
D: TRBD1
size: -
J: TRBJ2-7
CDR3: CASSSGTGPLEQYF
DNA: TGTGCCAGCAGCTCCGGGACAGGGCCCCTCGAGCAGTACTTC

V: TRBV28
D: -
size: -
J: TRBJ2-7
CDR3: CASSLKLPTYEQYF
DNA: TGTGCCAGCAGTTTAAAACTTCCTACCTACGAGCAGTACTTC

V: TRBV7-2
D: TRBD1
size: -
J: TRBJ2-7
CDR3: CASSQTGMGSYEQYF
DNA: TGTGCCAGCAGCCAGACAGGGATGGGCTCCTACGAGCAGTACTTC

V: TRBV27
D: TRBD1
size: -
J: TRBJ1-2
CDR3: CASSRDRSNYGYTF
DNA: TGTGCCAGCAGTCGGGACAGATCAAACTATGGCTACACCTTC

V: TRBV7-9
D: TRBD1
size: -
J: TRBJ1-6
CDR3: CASSLGTGHNSPLHF
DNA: TGTGCCAGCAGCTTAGGGACAGGCCATAATTCACCCCTCCACTTT

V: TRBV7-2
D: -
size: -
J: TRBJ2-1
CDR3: CASSFSGTYNEQFF
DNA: TGTGCCAGCAGCTTCTCCGGGACCTACAATGAGCAGTTCTTC

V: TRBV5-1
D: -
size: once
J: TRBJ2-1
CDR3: CASSLAPGQTYNEQFF
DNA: TGCGCCAGCAGCTTGGCCCCTGGACAGACTTACAATGAGCAGTTCTTC

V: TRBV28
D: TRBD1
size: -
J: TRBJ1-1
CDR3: CASSSPRQGDTEAFF
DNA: TGTGCCAGCAGTTCCCCTCGACAGGGTGACACTGAAGCTTTCTTT

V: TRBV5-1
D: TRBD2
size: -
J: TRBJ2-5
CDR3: CASSLPAGGGETQYF
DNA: TGCGCCAGCAGCTTACCCGCGGGGGGAGGAGAGACCCAGTACTTC

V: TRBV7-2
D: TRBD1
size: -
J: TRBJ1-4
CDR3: CASSLGRDRGLRNEKLFF
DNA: TGTGCCAGCAGCTTAGGCCGGGACAGGGGGCTCCGAAATGAAAAACTGTTTTTT

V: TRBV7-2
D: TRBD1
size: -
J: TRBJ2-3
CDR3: CASSLAYLGQGADTQYF
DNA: TGTGCCAGCAGCTTAGCGTATCTAGGACAGGGAGCAGATACGCAGTATTTT

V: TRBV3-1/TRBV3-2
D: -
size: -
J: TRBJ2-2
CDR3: CASSQDPGNGELFF
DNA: TGTGCCAGCAGCCAAGATCCAGGGAACGGGGAGCTGTTTTTT

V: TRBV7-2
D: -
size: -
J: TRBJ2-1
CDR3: CASSPRVGGGPNEQFF
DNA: TGTGCCAGCAGCCCCAGGGTGGGGGGAGGCCCCAATGAGCAGTTCTTC

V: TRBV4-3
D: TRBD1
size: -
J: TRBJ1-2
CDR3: CASSQGQGYLSNYGYTF
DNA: TGCGCCAGCAGCCAGGGACAGGGTTACCTCTCTAACTATGGCTACACCTTC

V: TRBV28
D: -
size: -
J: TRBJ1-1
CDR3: CASRQTADRQAFF
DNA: TGTGCCAGCAGACAGACAGCCGATAGGCAAGCTTTCTTT

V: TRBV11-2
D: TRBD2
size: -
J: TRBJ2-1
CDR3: CASSAASGSYSYNEQFF
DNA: TGTGCCAGCAGCGCCGCTAGCGGGAGTTATTCCTACAATGAGCAGTTCTTC

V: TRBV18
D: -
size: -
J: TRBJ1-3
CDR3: CASSLSLGNTIYF
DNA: TGTGCCAGCTCACTCTCTCTCGGAAACACCATATATTTT

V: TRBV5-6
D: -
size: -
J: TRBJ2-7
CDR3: CASSFGEYEQYF
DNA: TGTGCCAGCAGCTTTGGTGAGTACGAGCAGTACTTC

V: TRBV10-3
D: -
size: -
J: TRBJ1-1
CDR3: CAINPNENTEAFF
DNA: TGTGCCATCAACCCTAACGAAAACACTGAAGCTTTCTTT

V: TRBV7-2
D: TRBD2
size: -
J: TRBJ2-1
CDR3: CASSPTSGSYNEQFF
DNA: TGTGCCAGCAGCCCGACTAGCGGTTCCTACAATGAGCAGTTCTTC

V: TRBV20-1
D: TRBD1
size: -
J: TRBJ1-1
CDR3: CATGFEVEAFF
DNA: TGCGCGACAGGGTTTGAGGTTGAAGCTTTCTTT